This is a list of T cell receptor beta chains from one sample in a study of beta chain features in type 1 diabetes. Sequencing was performed with immunoSEQ multiplex PCR; in TCRdb, only in-frame clones are kept and a portion is missing. The repertoire holds 200,000 to 250,000 clones, with 9.6% as singletons. Sequencing was carried out using naive CD4+ T cells from blood. The source is a young woman in good health. CDR3s include the opening cysteine and the closing phenylalanine or tryptophan. A D gene is named only where the DNA matches it firmly. Some rows mark clone size as missing; the rest say once, few, many or name a class of expanded clone.

size,J,D,length,V,CDR3
.,TRBJ1-3,.,14,TRBV4-1,CASSQQGAGNTIYF
.,TRBJ2-7,.,13,TRBV7-6,CASRASGGYEQYF
.,TRBJ2-3,TRBD1,16,TRBV5-1,CASSLAYAGGIDTQYF
.,TRBJ1-5,.,18,TRBV7-8,CASSSLQTTGSSNQPQHF
.,TRBJ2-3,TRBD2,17,TRBV30,CAWSGGTSGRGTDTQYF
few,TRBJ1-5,.,13,TRBV2,CASGRDINQPQHF
few,TRBJ2-5,.,11,TRBV19,CASSTGETQYF
.,TRBJ1-2,.,16,TRBV4-1,CASSQGRGGANYGYTF
few,TRBJ2-7,TRBD2,17,TRBV5-1,CASSADRGLAYSYEQYF
.,TRBJ2-7,TRBD2,18,TRBV5-4,CASSFGAGVPKGAYEQYF
few,TRBJ1-1,.,14,TRBV27,CASKLQGMNTEAFF
few,TRBJ2-7,.,14,TRBV18,CASSPRQLSYEQYF
.,TRBJ2-5,TRBD2,17,TRBV4-1,CASSQEAGGTGRETQYF
.,TRBJ1-4,.,16,TRBV18,CASSSSTGDLNEKLFF
few,TRBJ2-1,TRBD1,15,TRBV5-4,CASSSGTGSYNEQFF
few,TRBJ2-1,.,14,TRBV9,CASSVGPLRNEQFF
few,TRBJ2-2,TRBD1,16,TRBV28,CASSLTGGRNTGELFF
.,TRBJ1-2,.,18,TRBV5-1,CASSLPRQKSGVNYGYTF
.,TRBJ2-1,TRBD2,15,TRBV29-1,CSVAPGIAGGHEQFF
few,TRBJ2-1,TRBD2,14,TRBV5-1,CASSAGTRDNEQFF
few,TRBJ2-7,TRBD2,16,TRBV28,CASSSGGTSGPYEQYF
.,TRBJ1-1,.,13,TRBV6-6,CASSPGVNTEAFF
once,TRBJ1-5,TRBD1,13,TRBV2,CASGTGGNQPQHF
few,TRBJ2-3,.,15,TRBV5-1,CASSMSTLATDTQYF
.,TRBJ1-1,TRBD1,16,TRBV12-5,CASGLVRDRGRSEAFF
.,TRBJ2-5,TRBD2,14,TRBV2,CASSEGSAGDPQYF
few,TRBJ1-4,TRBD1,18,TRBV11-2,CASSSRQGAWRTNEKLFF
.,TRBJ2-7,TRBD2,15,TRBV5-1,CASSLNAGGADEQYF
few,TRBJ2-2,TRBD1,16,TRBV30,CAWSDWRQGNTGELFF
few,TRBJ2-5,.,14,TRBV11-2,CASSLDYFQETQYF
.,TRBJ2-1,.,18,TRBV4-1,CASSQDLRGRRRDNEQFF
.,TRBJ1-1,TRBD1,13,TRBV28,CASSEGQEFKAFF
.,TRBJ1-5,.,13,TRBV7-9,CASSLAGDQPQHF
few,TRBJ2-5,TRBD1,13,TRBV5-1,CASSPTGQDPRHF
.,TRBJ1-5,.,13,TRBV6-1,CASSEQMNQPQHF
.,TRBJ1-4,TRBD1,14,TRBV5-1,CASSNDRGNEKLFF
many,TRBJ2-5,.,13,TRBV11-2,CASRYSGSETQYF
.,TRBJ2-5,.,16,TRBV11-1,CASSSPRPGYSETQYF
many,TRBJ2-7,TRBD1,14,TRBV7-3,CASSLNRGSYEQYF
.,TRBJ2-1,.,12,TRBV15,CATSRGGLEQFF
few,TRBJ2-6,TRBD2,17,TRBV10-3,CAISGLAGGSGANVLTF
.,TRBJ2-1,.,15,TRBV5-6,CASSRDTVSYNEQFF
few,TRBJ2-2,.,16,TRBV12-5,CASGLKIGVNTGELFF
.,TRBJ2-2,.,15,TRBV18,CASSPMETGSGELFF